A selection of T cell receptor beta chains follows, all from one sample in a study of identical twins. TCRdb independently ran MiXCR on the 5' RACE reads; one entry per CDR3 protein. The data show some 440,000 distinct CDR3 sequences, around 24% seen once. This same sample was also taken into another study, of T cells expressing NK-cell markers.

The sample consisted of CD4+ T cells sorted from blood. These receptors originate from a woman aged 18-29 years in good health. The CDR3 runs from the conserved cysteine through the conserved F or W. The order of the fields is J gene, D gene, clone size, V gene, CDR3 protein, CDR3 DNA. The D gene is left open where the match is weak. A clone size is listed for some rows: how often the clone was seen (once, few, many), or a class if it is expanded.

TRBJ2-7	NA	NA	TRBV2	CASRGGNLEDEQYF	TGTGCCAGCAGAGGGGGTAACCTTGAAGACGAGCAGTACTTC
TRBJ1-1	NA	NA	TRBV30	CAWGAALLNTEAFF	TGTGCCTGGGGGGCGGCGCTGCTGAACACTGAAGCTTTCTTT
TRBJ1-6	TRBD1	few	TRBV10-1	CASGTVNSPLHF	TGCGCCAGCGGGACAGTCAACTCACCCCTCCACTTT
TRBJ2-2	NA	NA	TRBV5-1	CASSGQGGAGTGELFF	TGCGCCAGCAGCGGCCAAGGCGGGGCAGGTACCGGGGAGCTGTTTTTT
TRBJ2-1	NA	NA	TRBV12-3/TRBV12-4	CASSFPDRYNEQFF	TGTGCCAGCAGTTTTCCGGACAGATACAATGAGCAGTTCTTC
TRBJ2-3	TRBD2	NA	TRBV2	CATAPGLAAVYF	TGTGCCACCGCACCGGGACTAGCGGCAGTCTATTTT
TRBJ2-7	NA	NA	TRBV15	CATSRDGNDGTYEQYF	TGTGCCACCAGCAGAGATGGTAATGACGGAACCTACGAGCAGTACTTC
TRBJ2-7	NA	few	TRBV10-3	CAISESRSKQYF	TGTGCCATCAGTGAGTCGCGCAGCAAGCAGTACTTC
TRBJ2-4	NA	NA	TRBV28	CASSFAPDAGRARNIQYF	TGTGCCAGCAGTTTCGCCCCGGACGCCGGCAGAGCCAGAAACATTCAGTACTTC
TRBJ1-2	NA	many	TRBV6-2/TRBV6-3	CASSYVGRTYGYTF	TGTGCCAGCAGTTACGTGGGACGGACCTATGGCTACACCTTC
TRBJ1-1	NA	few	TRBV7-2	CASTSLEGEAFF	TGTGCCAGCACCTCACTCGAGGGGGAAGCTTTCTTT
TRBJ2-5	NA	few	TRBV29-1	CSVEGDDLGETQYF	TGCAGCGTTGAAGGCGACGATTTAGGAGAGACCCAGTACTTC
TRBJ1-1	NA	NA	TRBV9	CASSVDAVNTEAFF	TGTGCCAGCAGCGTCGATGCAGTGAACACTGAAGCTTTCTTT
TRBJ1-1	NA	NA	TRBV20-1	CSARVRGPNTEAFF	TGCAGTGCTAGAGTAAGAGGGCCGAACACTGAAGCTTTCTTT
TRBJ1-2	TRBD1	NA	TRBV29-1	CSGQTGGYGYTF	TGCAGCGGGCAGACAGGGGGTTATGGCTACACCTTC
TRBJ2-1	NA	NA	TRBV27	CASNTWDDVQFF	TGTGCCAGCAACACCTGGGATGATGTTCAGTTCTTC
TRBJ1-4	NA	few	TRBV3-1	CASSQVRGRNEKLFF	TGTGCCAGCAGCCAAGTCCGGGGCCGTAATGAAAAACTGTTTTTT
TRBJ1-2	NA	few	TRBV29-1	CSAVHRPSNSYTF	TGCAGCGCCGTCCACCGACCGAGCAACAGCTACACCTTC
TRBJ2-1	TRBD2	NA	TRBV5-1	CASSALTSGSNEQFF	TGCGCCAGCAGCGCACTGACTAGCGGGAGCAATGAGCAGTTCTTC
TRBJ1-1	NA	few	TRBV20-1	CSAFKRGNTEAFF	TGCAGTGCTTTTAAGAGGGGGAACACTGAAGCTTTCTTT
TRBJ2-5	NA	few	TRBV11-2	CASSLVGARGQETQYF	TGTGCCAGCAGCTTAGTTGGTGCGAGGGGGCAAGAGACCCAGTACTTC
TRBJ2-1	TRBD2	NA	TRBV20-1	CSASLSGSSDEQFF	TGCAGTGCTAGTCTGAGCGGGAGTTCGGATGAGCAGTTCTTC
TRBJ2-2	NA	NA	TRBV20-1	CSASLSGRRTGELFF	TGCAGTGCTAGCCTCTCGGGCCGGAGGACCGGGGAGCTGTTTTTT
TRBJ2-7	NA	NA	TRBV7-2	CASSLPGEQYF	TGTGCCAGCAGCCTCCCCGGCGAGCAGTACTTC
TRBJ1-1	NA	few	TRBV6-2/TRBV6-3	CASSSAGRRTEAFF	TGTGCCAGCAGTTCGGCGGGGAGGAGGACTGAAGCTTTCTTT
TRBJ2-7	NA	NA	TRBV12-3/TRBV12-4	CASSPPFGKALEQYF	TGTGCCAGCAGTCCTCCCTTTGGAAAGGCCCTCGAGCAGTACTTC
TRBJ2-5	TRBD2	few	TRBV5-1	CASSSGTSGDHQETQYF	TGCGCCAGCAGCTCCGGGACTAGCGGGGACCACCAAGAGACCCAGTACTTC
TRBJ2-7	NA	NA	TRBV7-2	CASSLWGSYEQYF	TGTGCCAGCAGCTTATGGGGTTCCTACGAGCAGTACTTC
TRBJ1-2	NA	NA	TRBV5-1	CASRVSRGQTGTF	TGCGCCAGCAGAGTCTCCCGTGGCCAAACGGGAACCTTC
TRBJ2-3	NA	few	TRBV10-3	CAIRGESTDTQYF	TGTGCCATCAGAGGGGAGAGCACAGATACGCAGTATTTT